Listed here are 19 T cell receptor beta chains from one sample, sequenced in a study of beta chain features in type 1 diabetes. Expressed TCRB transcripts were sequenced because the entire RNA isolate underwent reverse transcription. Profiled with immunoSEQ multiplex PCR; TCRdb holds only in-frame clones, not every one. The repertoire consists of 150,000 to 200,000 clones, with more than 10% occurring once and the leading ten covering 0.62%. Sequencing was performed on central memory CD4+ T cells from blood. Receptors were obtained from a woman aged 18-30 years in good health.

This chain links TRBV27 with TRBJ2-7; TRBD1 matches at 7 bases. This CDR3 contains 17 residues. Germline CDR1 reads MNHEY; CDR2 reads SMNVEV (reference sequence). Trimming removed 3 bases from V and 0 bases from J; junction bases left unmatched: 11. CDR3 residues: CASSFRPKGQYSYEQYF. In nucleotides, the CDR3 is TGTGCCAGCAGTTTCCGTCCTAAGGGACAGTACTCCTACGAGCAGTACTTC.

The chain carries TRBV14 and TRBJ2-2; D not resolved. CDR1 SGHDN and CDR2 FVKESK come from the germline V gene. V gave up 0 bases and J gave up 0 bases, with 11 bases separating them. CDR3 length equals 17 residues. The CDR3 is CASSQDAQAPNTGELFF. The CDR3 nucleotides are TGTGCCAGCAGCCAAGACGCCCAGGCCCCGAACACCGGGGAGCTGTTTTTT.

This clone was seen a handful of times. The chain recombines TRBV11-2 with TRBJ1-2; D unclear. V was trimmed by 3 bases and J by 8 bases, leaving 19 bases between them. Germline CDR1 SGHAT, CDR2 FQNNGV. The CDR3 length is 15 residues. The CDR3 loop reads CASSLPGGPMGGYTF. DNA of the CDR3: TGTGCCAGCAGCTTGCCTGGAGGCCCTATGGGGGGCTACACCTTC.

The chain links TRBV5-4 to TRBJ1-2; 8 bases match TRBD1. The CDR3 extends over 14 amino acids. Per the germline V gene, CDR1 is SGHNT and CDR2 is YYREEE (reference sequence). V lost 0 bases and J lost 8; bases outside the gene matches: 6. The CDR3 region is CASSLGQGANGYTF. CDR3 in DNA: TGTGCCAGCAGCTTGGGGCAGGGGGCGAACGGCTACACCTTC.

V and J are TRBV28 and TRBJ2-7; possible D gene TRBD2, 5 bases. This CDR3 comprises 14 residues. CDR1 and CDR2 from the germline V gene are MDHEN and SYDVKM. The V end was cut by 7 bases, the J end by 3 bases, with 16 bases between. The CDR3 loop reads CASNAQGSVYEQYF. CDR3 bases: TGTGCCAGCAACGCCCAAGGGAGTGTCTACGAGCAGTACTTC.

This clone was seen a few times. This sequence joins TRBV23-1 and TRBJ2-7; D perhaps matches TRBD1 (6 bases). TRBV23-1 is noted as an ORF with a role that remains uncertain. V was pared by 5 bases and J by 7 bases, with 18 bases between. The length of the CDR3 is 14 residues. The CDR3, as DNA: TGCGCCAGCAGTATACCAGGGGCATCTAGGGAGCAGTACTTC. Protein: CASSIPGASREQYF.

The rearrangement joins TRBV21-1 to TRBJ1-4; the DNA was not used to check the table's D call, TRBD1. TRBV21-1 is annotated as a pseudogene. The CDR3 runs 15 residues. The CDR3 coding sequence is TGTGCCAGCAGCACAAAGGGGTCCAGGTGTGAAAAACTGTTTTTT. This translates into CASSTKGSRCEKLFF.

This clone was detected only a few times. The V gene is TRBV28, the J gene TRBJ2-3; the match to TRBD1 covers 7 bases. J lost 0 bases, V lost 5 bases, and 8 bases had no gene match. The CDR3 totals 16 residues. Germline V CDR1 and CDR2: MDHEN, SYDVKM. DNA for the CDR3: TGTGCCAGCAGTCCCTCGGGACAGTTGAGCACAGATACGCAGTATTTT. Translating gives CASSPSGQLSTDTQYF.

CDR3 nucleotide sequence: TGTGCCACCAGCACTGACAGGGGCGCTACTTATCAGCCCCAGCATTTT. Its protein is CATSTDRGATYQPQHF. This chain joins TRBV15 and TRBJ1-5; TRBD1 agrees at 8 bases. CDR1 is LNHNV and CDR2 is YYDKDF in the germline V gene (reference sequence). The CDR3 length is 16 residues. The J segment lost 5 bases and the V segment lost 4 bases, leaving 10 bases of the junction unmatched.

This rearrangement joins TRBV4-2 to TRBJ2-1; TRBD2 might be the D (6 bases). The CDR3 loop spans 16 amino acids. Germline assignment: CDR1 LGHNA and CDR2 YNFKEQ. With 1 base removed from V and 8 bases from J, the gap between germline ends came to 18 bases. CDR3 sequence (DNA): TGTGCCAGCAGCCAAGTCTCGGGAGAGAGGTTCGATGAGCAGTTCTTC. Its protein product is CASSQVSGERFDEQFF.

This clone occurred a few times. The chain combines TRBV7-2 with TRBJ2-3; 13 positions match TRBD2. CDR1 is SGHTA, CDR2 FQGNSA, per germline. J lost 4 bases, V lost 9 bases, and 4 bases had no gene match. The length of the CDR3 is 14 residues. CDR3 DNA sequence: TGTGCCAGTAGGACTAGCGGGAGCGCAGATACGCAGTATTTT. It specifies CASRTSGSADTQYF.

The chain links TRBV7-2 to TRBJ2-3; tentative D call: TRBD2 (5 bases). The V end lost 1 base, the J end lost 4 bases, and 9 bases lay between the germline ends. Per germline, CDR1 SGHTA and CDR2 FQGNSA. The CDR3 length is 14 residues. This CDR3 reads CASSLVTRADTQYF. CDR3 coding DNA: TGTGCCAGCAGCTTAGTAACTAGGGCAGATACGCAGTATTTT.

This sequence joins TRBV6-1 and TRBJ2-7, with D hard to call. This CDR3 has 13 amino acids. Germline V CDR1 and CDR2: MNHNS, SASEGT. V shed 4 bases and J shed 1 base, with 8 bases lying between them. The CDR3 DNA follows: TGTGCCAGCAGTGTCGGTCGTTCCTACGAGCAGTACTTC. Translation: CASSVGRSYEQYF.

The V gene is TRBV29-1, the J gene TRBJ2-5; D unresolved. V was shortened by 0 bases and J by 13 bases, with 6 bases between the two germline ends. CDR1 and CDR2 (germline): SQVTM, ANQGSEA. The CDR3 runs to 9 residues. CDR3 sequence (DNA): TGCAGCGTTGAAGAATGGCCGTACTTC. Translated: CSVEEWPYF.

A few counts support this clone. V is TRBV4-1 and J is TRBJ1-1, with unresolved D. This CDR3 has 15 residues. V shed 0 bases and J shed 7 bases, with 15 bases lying between them. Germline values: CDR1 MGHRA, CDR2 YSYEKL. The CDR3 here is CASSQDTSDGYEAFF. The CDR3 coding sequence is TGCGCCAGCAGCCAAGATACCAGCGACGGATATGAAGCTTTCTTT.

This clone occurred a few times. The genes are TRBV30 and TRBJ1-1; D not certain. The length of the CDR3 is 12 residues. V shed 1 base and J shed 6 bases, with 9 bases lying between them. Germline V gene lookup returns CDR1 GTSNPN and CDR2 SVGIG (reference sequence). The DNA for the CDR3 is TGTGCCTGGAGTGCGACAAGGCCTGAAGCTTTCTTT. Its protein product is CAWSATRPEAFF.

The DNA of the CDR3 is TGTGCCAGCAGCCCATACGCTAGCGGGAGGTTCGAGCAGTACTTC. It codes for CASSPYASGRFEQYF. V is TRBV7-2 and J is TRBJ2-7, with 11 bases identical to TRBD2. V lost 5 bases, J lost 6 bases, and 9 bases stayed unmatched. The CDR3 has 15 residues. Germline CDR1 reads SGHTA; CDR2 reads FQGNSA.

The chain joins TRBV5-1 to TRBJ2-3; 10 nucleotides line up with TRBD2. This CDR3 spans 16 amino acids. From germline, CDR1 is SGHRS and CDR2 YFSETQ. V lost 3 bases and J lost 0; bases outside the gene matches: 4. The CDR3 region has the DNA TGCGCCAGCAGCTCTCTAGCGGGAGAAAGCACAGATACGCAGTATTTT. This codes for CASSSLAGESTDTQYF.

This clone was picked up many times. The rearrangement links TRBV7-9 to TRBJ2-1; TRBD2 matches 10 bases. The germline gives CDR1 SEHNR, CDR2 FQNEAQ (reference sequence). The CDR3 totals 14 residues. J gave up 5 bases and V 2 bases, and 0 bases lay outside the gene matches. The CDR3 nucleotides read TGTGCCAGCAGCTTAACTAGCGGGAACAATGAGCAGTTCTTC. It specifies CASSLTSGNNEQFF.